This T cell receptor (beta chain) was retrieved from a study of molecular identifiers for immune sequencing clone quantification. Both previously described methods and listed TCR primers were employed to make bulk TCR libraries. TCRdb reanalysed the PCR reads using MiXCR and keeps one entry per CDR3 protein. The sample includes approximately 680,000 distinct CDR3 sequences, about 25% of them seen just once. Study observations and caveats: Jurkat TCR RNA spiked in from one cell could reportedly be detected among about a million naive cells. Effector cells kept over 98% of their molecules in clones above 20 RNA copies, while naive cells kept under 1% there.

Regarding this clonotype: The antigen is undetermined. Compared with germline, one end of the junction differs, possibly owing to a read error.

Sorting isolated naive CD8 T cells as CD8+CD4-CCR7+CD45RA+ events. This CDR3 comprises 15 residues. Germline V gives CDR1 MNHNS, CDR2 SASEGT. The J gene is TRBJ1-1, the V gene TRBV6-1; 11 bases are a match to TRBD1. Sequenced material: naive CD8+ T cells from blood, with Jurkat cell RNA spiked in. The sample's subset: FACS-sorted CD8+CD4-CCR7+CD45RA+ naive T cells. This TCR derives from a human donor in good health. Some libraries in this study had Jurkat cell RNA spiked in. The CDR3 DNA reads TGTGCCAGCAGGGGGACAGGGGGTGGCGTGGCTGAAACTTTCTTT. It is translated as CASRGTGGGVAETFF.